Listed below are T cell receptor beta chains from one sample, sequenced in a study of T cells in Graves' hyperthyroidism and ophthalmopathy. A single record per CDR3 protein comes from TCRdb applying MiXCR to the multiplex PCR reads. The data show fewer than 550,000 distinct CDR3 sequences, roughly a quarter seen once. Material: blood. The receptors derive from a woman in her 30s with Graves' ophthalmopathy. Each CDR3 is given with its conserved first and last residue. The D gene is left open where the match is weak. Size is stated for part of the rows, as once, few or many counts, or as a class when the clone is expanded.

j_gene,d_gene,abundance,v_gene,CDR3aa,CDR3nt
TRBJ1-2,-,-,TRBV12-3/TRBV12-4,CASTPRVHYGYTF,TGTGCCAGCACACCCAGGGTACACTATGGCTACACCTTC
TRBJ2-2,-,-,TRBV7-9,CASSWGVSNTGELFF,TGTGCCAGCAGCTGGGGAGTTTCGAACACCGGGGAGCTGTTTTTT
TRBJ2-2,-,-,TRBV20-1,CSARNPEAGDTGELFF,TGCAGTGCTAGGAATCCCGAGGCAGGGGACACCGGGGAGCTGTTTTTT
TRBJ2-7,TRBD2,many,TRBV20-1,CSARDIPQGLALEPDTWLQYF,TGCAGTGCTAGAGATATCCCCCAAGGACTAGCGCTCGAACCGGACACTTGGCTGCAGTACTTC
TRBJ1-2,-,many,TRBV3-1,CASSQSRWGYTF,TGTGCCAGCAGCCAATCAAGGTGGGGCTACACCTTC
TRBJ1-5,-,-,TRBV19,CASSRAWRANNQPQHF,TGTGCCAGTAGCAGGGCGTGGAGGGCAAACAATCAGCCCCAGCATTTT
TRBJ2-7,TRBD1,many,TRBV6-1,CASRDRGVHEQYF,TGTGCCAGCAGGGACAGGGGGGTCCACGAGCAGTACTTC
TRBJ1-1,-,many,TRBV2,CASSELSARGAEAFF,TGTGCCAGCAGTGAACTCTCAGCGAGGGGTGCTGAAGCTTTCTTT
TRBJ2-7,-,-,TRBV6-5,CASSYERGGPYEQYF,TGTGCCAGCAGTTACGAGAGGGGTGGCCCCTACGAGCAGTACTTC
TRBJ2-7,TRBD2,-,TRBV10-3,CAISRDYRYEQYF,TGTGCCATCAGCCGGGACTACAGATACGAGCAGTACTTC
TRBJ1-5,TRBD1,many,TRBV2,CASSEQGVDQPQHF,TGTGCCAGCAGTGAACAGGGGGTTGATCAGCCCCAGCATTTT
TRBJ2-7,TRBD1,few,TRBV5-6,CASLDRGIRYEQYF,TGTGCCAGCTTGGACAGGGGAATTAGGTACGAGCAGTACTTC
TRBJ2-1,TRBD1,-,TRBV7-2,CASSVGTGIYNEQFF,TGTGCCAGCAGCGTGGGGACAGGGATCTACAATGAGCAGTTCTTC
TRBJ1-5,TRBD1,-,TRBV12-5,CASGLAGTGMAYSNQPQHF,TGTGCTAGTGGTCTAGCCGGGACAGGGATGGCGTATAGCAATCAGCCCCAGCATTTT
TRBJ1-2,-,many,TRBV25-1,CASSEGYYGYTF,TGTGCCAGCAGTGAAGGTTACTATGGCTACACCTTC
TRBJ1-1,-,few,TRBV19,CASSAQHMNTEAFF,TGTGCCAGTAGTGCACAGCATATGAACACTGAAGCTTTCTTT
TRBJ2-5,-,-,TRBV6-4,CASSDSKRASIKETQYF,TGTGCCAGCAGTGACTCGAAAAGGGCCTCGATTAAAGAGACCCAGTACTTC
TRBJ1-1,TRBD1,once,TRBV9,CASSEEGQGDTEAFF,TGTGCCAGCAGCGAGGAGGGACAGGGTGACACTGAAGCTTTCTTT
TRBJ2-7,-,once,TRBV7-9,CVSSWQVTYEQYF,TGTGTCAGCAGTTGGCAGGTTACCTACGAGCAGTACTTC
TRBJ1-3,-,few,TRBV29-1,CSVARGSGNTIYF,TGCAGCGTTGCCAGGGGCAGTGGAAACACCATATATTTT
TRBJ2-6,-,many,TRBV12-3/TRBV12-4,CASSLRGSGANVLTF,TGTGCCAGCAGCCTTCGTGGCTCTGGGGCCAACGTCCTGACTTTC
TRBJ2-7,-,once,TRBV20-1,CSATRRGALSEQYF,TGCAGTGCTACCCGGCGGGGAGCGCTTAGCGAGCAGTACTTC
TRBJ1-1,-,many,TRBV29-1,CSVEEQEWGEAFF,TGCAGCGTCGAGGAACAGGAGTGGGGTGAAGCTTTCTTT
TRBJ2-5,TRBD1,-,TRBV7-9,CASSFGTGVQETQYF,TGTGCCAGCAGCTTTGGGACAGGCGTCCAAGAGACCCAGTACTTC
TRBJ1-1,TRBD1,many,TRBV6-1,CASSRSTGRNTEAFF,TGTGCCAGCAGCCGGTCGACAGGGAGAAACACTGAAGCTTTCTTT
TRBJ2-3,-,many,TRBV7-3,CASSLNTQYF,TGTGCCAGCAGCTTGAATACGCAGTATTTT
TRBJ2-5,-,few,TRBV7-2,CASSLGGSETKYF,TGTGCCAGCAGCTTAGGTGGGTCGGAGACCAAGTACTTC
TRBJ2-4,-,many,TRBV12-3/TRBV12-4,CASSVDLAQNIQYF,TGTGCCAGCAGTGTGGACCTGGCTCAAAACATTCAGTACTTC
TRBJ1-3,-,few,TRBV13,CASLTRVGNTIYF,TGTGCCAGTCTAACCCGGGTTGGAAACACCATATATTTT
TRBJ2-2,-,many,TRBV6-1,CATLRTGELFF,TGTGCCACCCTAAGAACCGGGGAGCTGTTTTTT
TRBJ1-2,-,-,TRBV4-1,CASSQPTSGYYGYTF,TGCGCCAGCAGCCAACCGACCTCCGGATACTATGGCTACACCTTC